The T cell receptor (beta chain) under discussion was sequenced for a study of blood T cell repertoires in COVID-19. About the study: The study drew acute and convalescent COVID-19 samples from the United States, Italy and Spain.

J lost 1 base, V lost 5 bases, and 13 bases had no gene match. This CDR3 is 17 amino acids long. From germline, CDR1 is SGHTA and CDR2 FQGTGA. TCRdb's table, derived via immunoSEQ multiplex PCR, lists solely in-frame clones and lacks some. The repertoire consists of fewer than 400,000 clones, with around 82% occurring once and the leading ten covering around 3%. The chain is built from TRBV7-3 and TRBJ2-7; 8 bases agree with TRBD1. This TCR was recovered from a man aged 30 to 45 with active or convalescent COVID-19. Sequenced: peripheral blood. The CDR3 loop reads CASSPKVGQGPSYEQYF. The CDR3 nucleotides read TGTGCCAGCAGCCCCAAAGTAGGACAGGGACCATCCTACGAGCAGTACTTC. The full variable domain, with the rest looked up from reference TRBV7-3 and TRBJ2-7, is GAGVSQTPSNKVTEKGKYVELRCDPISGHTALYWYRQSLGQGPEFLIYFQGTGAADDSGLPNDRFFAVRPEGSVSTLKIQRTERGDSAVYLCASSPKVGQGPSYEQYFGPGTRLTVT.